The T cell receptor (beta chain) described here comes from a study of regulatory T cells in long-lasting Graves disease. CDR3 regions were amplified by Arm-PCR using iRepertoire HTBI primers to build TCR beta libraries. TCRdb ran MiXCR on the multiplex PCR reads and lists one entry per CDR3 protein. The top ten hold 20% of the sample, which has approximately 350,000 distinct CDR3 sequences, around 15% seen once. V was cut by 9 bases and J by 3 bases, with 20 bases left in between. The CDR3 is made up of 15 amino acids. Germline assignment: CDR1 LNHDA and CDR2 SQIVND (reference sequence). Time point in this sample: newly diagnosed GD, antithyroid drugs for less than 3 months. TCR sequences were obtained from RNA taken from PBMCs. These data also formed part of another study, on T cells in Graves' hyperthyroidism and ophthalmopathy. According to that study: With a duration under 2 months, the hyperthyroidism was newly diagnosed in patients aged 18 to 65.

This chain connects TRBV19 to TRBJ1-1; D perhaps matches TRBD1 (5 bases). The source of this sequence is a young woman with Graves disease. Specimen: peripheral blood mononuclear cells (PBMCs), collected at new diagnosis, from a patient treated with antithyroid drugs. In DNA, the CDR3 is TGTGCCAGCAAAGCCGCGGGGCACCGGGACACTGAAGCTTTCTTT. It codes for CASKAAGHRDTEAFF.